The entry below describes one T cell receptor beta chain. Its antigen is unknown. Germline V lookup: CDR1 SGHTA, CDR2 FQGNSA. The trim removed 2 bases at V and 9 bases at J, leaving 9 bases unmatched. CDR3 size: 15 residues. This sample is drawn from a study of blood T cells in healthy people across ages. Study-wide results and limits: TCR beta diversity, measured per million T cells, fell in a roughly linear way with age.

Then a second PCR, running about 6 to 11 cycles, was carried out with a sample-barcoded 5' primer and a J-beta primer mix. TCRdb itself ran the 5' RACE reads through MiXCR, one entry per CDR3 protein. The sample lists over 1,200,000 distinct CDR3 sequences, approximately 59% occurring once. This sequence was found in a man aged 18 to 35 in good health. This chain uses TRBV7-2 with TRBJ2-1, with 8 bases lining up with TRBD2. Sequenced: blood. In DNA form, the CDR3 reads TGTGCCAGCAGCTTACGTATTTCGGGAGGGGGTGAGCAGTTCTTC. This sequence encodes CASSLRISGGGEQFF.